This is a list of T cell receptor beta chains from one sample in a study of T cell responses to AZD1222 COVID-19 vaccine. Assay: immunoSEQ multiplex PCR; the TCRdb copy retains only in-frame clones and omits some. The sample yields 85,000 to 100,000 clones, around four fifths seen once. This material consisted of peripheral blood, taken on day 0 of AZD1222 vaccination. The origin of the receptors is an adult in good health. CDR3s include the opening cysteine and the closing phenylalanine or tryptophan. The D gene is left open where the match is weak.

v_gene	j_gene	d_gene	CDR3aa	CDR3nt
TRBV6-2/TRBV6-3	TRBJ2-5	.	CASSNLGVETQYF	TGTGCCAGCAGCAATCTAGGCGTGGAGACCCAGTACTTC
TRBV28	TRBJ1-2	.	CASSSFNRNYGYTF	TGTGCCAGCAGTTCCTTTAATAGAAACTATGGCTACACCTTC
TRBV5-1	TRBJ1-3	TRBD1	CASSMGQVYSGNTIYF	TGCGCCAGCAGCATGGGACAGGTTTACTCTGGAAACACCATATATTTT
TRBV3-1/TRBV3-2	TRBJ1-2	.	CASSPGAGGYTF	TGTGCCAGCAGCCCCGGCGCGGGAGGCTACACCTTC
TRBV5-1	TRBJ2-1	.	CASSLAVEVSYNEQFF	TGCGCCAGCAGCTTGGCAGTTGAGGTCTCCTACAATGAGCAGTTCTTC
TRBV27	TRBJ1-2	TRBD1	CASSFRGQGSGYTF	TGTGCCAGCAGTTTTAGGGGACAGGGCTCTGGCTACACCTTC
TRBV7-9	TRBJ2-3	TRBD1	CASSSSTGGLTDTQYF	TGTGCCAGCAGCTCCTCGACAGGGGGCTTAACAGATACGCAGTATTTT
TRBV2	TRBJ2-2	TRBD1	CASSLGQGLSAGELFF	TGTGCCAGCAGTCTGGGACAGGGGCTAAGCGCCGGGGAGCTGTTTTTT
TRBV7-2	TRBJ2-7	TRBD2	CASSGGTSGRYEQYF	TGTGCCAGCAGCGGGGGGACTAGCGGGAGATACGAGCAGTACTTC
TRBV27	TRBJ1-1	.	CASSPKGPTEAFF	TGTGCCAGCAGTCCCAAGGGGCCCACTGAAGCTTTCTTT
TRBV3-1/TRBV3-2	TRBJ2-7	.	CASSQDQREQYF	TGTGCCAGCAGCCAAGATCAGAGGGAGCAGTACTTC
TRBV4-3	TRBJ1-1	.	CASSQEARLRGSVTF	TGCGCCAGCAGCCAAGAGGCGAGGTTGAGGGGGTCCGTCACCTTT
TRBV7-2	TRBJ2-1	TRBD2	CASSSHSGESQFF	TGTGCCAGCAGCTCCCATAGCGGGGAGAGTCAGTTCTTC
TRBV5-5	TRBJ2-5	TRBD1	CASSLEGTGGETQYF	TGTGCCAGCAGCTTGGAAGGGACAGGGGGGGAGACCCAGTACTTC
TRBV18	TRBJ1-2	TRBD1	CASSPAGGSQNYGYTF	TGTGCCAGCTCACCGGCAGGGGGCTCACAGAACTATGGCTACACCTTC